The source of this T cell receptor beta chain is a study of radiotherapy plus CTLA-4 blockade in lung cancer. Lung cancer patients with chemo-refractory metastatic non-small-cell disease were given focal radiation plus CTLA-4 blockade with ipilimumab. Broader study findings: Subsequent to radiotherapy plus ipilimumab, tumor-derived TCR clones underwent expansion in blood. Reportedly, early blood T cell clone dynamics best predicted response, with interferon-beta.

About this clone: Its antigen is currently unknown.

The ends were cut back, 2 bases at V and 5 bases at J, with 13 bases in the middle. Germline CDR1 is SGHNT and CDR2 is YENEEA. The CDR3 loop spans 15 amino acids. TCRdb's copy holds only in-frame clones and misses some; the assay was immunoSEQ multiplex PCR. The sample consists of 85,000 to 130,000 clones, approximately 87% of them appearing once. The receptor's source is a human donor with non-small cell lung cancer that progressed on radiotherapy plus ipilimumab. Some clones in this sample may be carry-over from other donors' samples. Material: peripheral blood, obtained from a patient treated with radiotherapy plus ipilimumab. The chain combines TRBV11-3 with TRBJ2-1; TRBD2 is a possible D gene (5 bases). The CDR3 here is CASSLSQRGNNEQFF. CDR3 coding DNA: TGTGCCAGCAGCTTAAGTCAGCGAGGGAACAATGAGCAGTTCTTC.